The entry below gives a single T cell receptor (beta chain) sequence along with its context. PCR employed 60 Vbeta and 13 Jbeta primers. Sequenced by immunoSEQ multiplex PCR; TCRdb stores in-frame clones only, minus some. The sample has 110,000 or so clones; around 63% are singletons. Germline-derived CDR1 and CDR2 are LGHNA and YSLEER. The CDR3 consists of 13 residues. V lost 4 bases, J lost 9 bases, and 13 bases lay in between. This entry comes from a study of cytomegalovirus exposure and HLA in healthy donors. Sequenced sample: PBMCs. This chain joins TRBV4-3 and TRBJ2-1; no definite D call. The receptor was derived from a man aged 25-45 years in good health and CMV-seronegative. The CDR3 region is CASSLVVHGEQFF. In nucleotides, the CDR3 is TGCGCCAGCAGCCTAGTAGTTCACGGTGAGCAGTTCTTC.